The 21 T cell receptor beta chains listed next were all sequenced from one sample in a study of T-cell memory formation after mild COVID-19. TCRdb fed the 5' RACE reads into MiXCR, producing one record per CDR3 protein. The repertoire consists of about 400,000 distinct CDR3 sequences, with 18% occurring once and the leading ten covering 20% to 25%. Sequenced: PBMCs or a T cell subset sorted from them (not recorded which). The receptors originated from a man aged 18 to 30 who had mild COVID-19 (a few samples of this study predate the infection). Cell type and time point are not known.

The rearrangement joins TRBV9 to TRBJ2-3; 10 bases align to TRBD1. With V trimmed by 4 bases and J by 0 bases, 8 bases remained unmatched. The CDR3 covers 17 residues. Per germline, CDR1 SGDLS and CDR2 YYNGEE. CDR3 loop: CASSIRDRGPSTDTQYF. The DNA for the CDR3 is TGTGCCAGCAGCATCCGGGACAGGGGTCCTAGCACAGATACGCAGTATTTT.

This clonotype turned up a few times. This chain links TRBV19 with TRBJ2-1, with 7 bases identical to TRBD1. Germline assignment: CDR1 LNHDA and CDR2 SQIVND (reference sequence). The CDR3 sequence is 15 residues long. Trimming took 2 bases from V and 1 from J; bases not matched to a gene: 2. The CDR3 sequence is CASSIWDSSYNEQFF. The CDR3 region has the DNA TGTGCCAGTAGTATATGGGACAGTTCCTACAATGAGCAGTTCTTC.

This clonotype showed up just once. This rearrangement joins TRBV6-6 to TRBJ1-5, with 8 bases aligning to TRBD1. After removal of 5 bases from V and 2 bases from J, the junction contained 5 bases not matched to a gene. The CDR3 covers 15 residues. CDR1 and CDR2 (germline): MNHNY, SVGAGI (reference sequence). CDR3 DNA sequence: TGTGCCAGCAGTACGGACAGGGCTGGCAATCAGCCCCAGCATTTT. This gives the protein CASSTDRAGNQPQHF.

The chain employs TRBV6-2 or TRBV6-3 and TRBJ2-7; D may be TRBD1 (6 bases). The germline V gene encodes CDR1 MNHEY and CDR2 SVGEGT. V was cut by 5 bases and J by 4 bases, with 12 bases left in between. The CDR3 is 13 residues long. In DNA, the CDR3 is TGTGCCAGCAGTGAGACAGGATTTTACGAGCAGTACTTC. Protein sequence: CASSETGFYEQYF.

This chain joins TRBV11-2 and TRBJ2-2; D may match TRBD1 or TRBD2 (7 bases each). The CDR3 is 16 amino acids. CDR1 SGHAT and CDR2 FQNNGV come from the germline V gene. The V end was cut by 5 bases, the J end by 3 bases, with 16 bases between. As DNA, the CDR3 is TGTGCCAGCAGCGCTGGGAGGGGGCCGGACACCGGGGAGCTGTTTTTT. Translation gives CASSAGRGPDTGELFF.

Here the CDR3 DNA reads TGTGCCAGCAGCGACACCGGACAGGTGAAAGGCTACGAGCAGTACGTC. Protein product: CASSDTGQVKGYEQYV. The chain links TRBV28 to TRBJ2-7, with TRBD1 matching over 7 bases. Germline lookup yields CDR1 MDHEN and CDR2 SYDVKM. The CDR3 runs 16 residues. Trimming removed 6 bases from V and 3 bases from J; junction bases left unmatched: 14.

This clonotype was picked up many times. J is TRBJ2-5 and V is TRBV7-6; TRBD2 agrees at 8 bases. The germline CDR1 and CDR2 sequences are SGHVS and FNYEAQ. This CDR3 is built from 14 residues. J lost 4 bases, V lost 3 bases, and 4 bases had no gene match. The CDR3 sequence is CASSLVAGGETQYF. CDR3 sequence (DNA): TGTGCCAGCAGCTTGGTCGCGGGAGGAGAGACCCAGTACTTC.

The chain combines TRBV28 with TRBJ2-1; 7 bases match TRBD2. Looked up from germline, CDR1 is MDHEN and CDR2 is SYDVKM. The CDR3 contains 14 residues. Unmatched junction bases numbered 7, after V lost 8 bases and J lost 3 bases. For the CDR3, the DNA is TGTGCCAGCGCAGGGACTAACCGCTACAATGAGCAGTTCTTC. This sequence encodes CASAGTNRYNEQFF.

This clonotype occurred once. V and J are TRBV30 and TRBJ2-7, with 8 bases matching TRBD1. Germline trimming cut 3 bases from V and 6 bases from J; bases unmatched to any gene: 10. The CDR3 runs to 14 residues. Per germline, CDR1 GTSNPN and CDR2 SVGIG (reference sequence). The CDR3 sequence is CAWRMGRGLGEQYF. The DNA of the CDR3 is TGTGCCTGGAGAATGGGCAGGGGGCTGGGCGAGCAGTACTTC. Full variable domain (outside the CDR3, taken from reference TRBV30 and TRBJ2-7): SQTIHQWPATLVQPVGSPLSLECTVEGTSNPNLYWYRQAAGRGLQLLFYSVGIGQISSEVPQNLSASRPQDRQFILSSKKLLLSDSGFYLCAWRMGRGLGEQYFGPGTRLTVT.

The chain recombines TRBV10-3 with TRBJ2-7; D may be TRBD1 (5 bases). Germline V gene lookup returns CDR1 ENHRY and CDR2 SYGVKD. The CDR3 runs 13 residues. Trimming pared 0 bases from V and 5 bases from J, leaving 8 bases between. The CDR3 sequence: CAISESAGNEQYV. CDR3 nucleotide sequence: TGTGCCATCAGTGAGTCTGCAGGGAACGAGCAGTACGTC.

The rearrangement uses TRBV6-2 or TRBV6-3 and TRBJ1-5; D perhaps matches TRBD1 (6 bases). The V end lost 6 bases, the J end lost 3 bases, and 15 bases lay between the germline ends. The CDR3 extends over 15 amino acids. The germline gives CDR1 MNHEY, CDR2 SVGEGT. DNA of the CDR3: TGTGCCAGCAGACCTGGACAGTTATACAATCAGCCCCAGCATTTT. Its translation is CASRPGQLYNQPQHF.

This clonotype was seen just once. The rearrangement joins TRBV19 to TRBJ2-2; D unclear. Germline V gene data show CDR1 as LNHDA and CDR2 as SQIVND (reference sequence). Trimming removed 10 bases from V and 7 bases from J, with 1 base in between. This CDR3 comprises 8 residues. The CDR3 is CANGELFF. CDR3 DNA: TGTGCCAACGGGGAGCTGTTTTTT.

The chain has TRBV7-9 and TRBJ2-1; 7 bases map to TRBD2. V trimming: 7 bases; J trimming: 1 base; junction bases outside the gene matches: 7. The CDR3 is 15 residues long. The V gene's germline CDR1 is SEHNR and CDR2 FQNEAQ (reference sequence). The CDR3 DNA follows: TGTGCCAGCACTCCATCGGGGGGATCCTACAATGAGCAGTTCTTC. Amino acids: CASTPSGGSYNEQFF.

This clonotype appeared a few times. The chain is built from TRBV5-5 and TRBJ1-4; D gene uncertain. Germline V gives CDR1 SGHKS, CDR2 YYEKEE (reference sequence). V was shortened by 1 base and J by 8 bases, with 9 bases between the two germline ends. The CDR3 consists of 13 residues. The CDR3 coding sequence is TGTGCCAGCAGCTTGCTCAGTGGGGAAAAACTGTTTTTT. This codes for CASSLLSGEKLFF.

This clonotype occurred a few times. The chain couples TRBV2 to TRBJ2-3; the D gene is possibly TRBD2 (5 bases). V lost 7 bases and J lost 2, with 10 bases in between. Per the germline V gene, CDR1 is SNHLY and CDR2 is FYNNEI. This CDR3 region has 13 residues. The CDR3 region is CASIRDTTDTQYF. The CDR3 bases are TGTGCCAGCATTCGGGATACCACAGATACGCAGTATTTT.

This clonotype was counted at least ten times. V is TRBV5-1 and J is TRBJ1-1; D not resolved. The V end was cut by 4 bases, the J end by 1 base, with 8 bases between. This CDR3 contains 13 residues. Looked up from germline, CDR1 is SGHRS and CDR2 is YFSETQ. The CDR3 DNA follows: TGCGCCAGCAGCCACGGACGGAACACTGAAGCTTTCTTT. Amino acids: CASSHGRNTEAFF.

This clonotype has at least ten counts. The chain carries TRBV7-3 and TRBJ2-1; maybe TRBD2 (6 bases). The CDR3 extends over 13 amino acids. V lost 1 base, J lost 9 bases, and 10 bases lay in between. Germline values: CDR1 SGHTA, CDR2 FQGTGA. The CDR3 reads CASSLNVGGEQFF. The CDR3, as DNA: TGTGCCAGCAGCTTAAATGTGGGAGGTGAGCAGTTCTTC.

This clonotype showed up many times. This chain links TRBV5-1 with TRBJ2-1; the D gene is possibly TRBD2 (5 bases). Per the germline V gene, CDR1 is SGHRS and CDR2 is YFSETQ. The CDR3 contains 16 residues. The V gene lost 0 bases and the J gene lost 0 bases, with 10 bases spanning the gap. The CDR3 coding sequence is TGCGCCAGCAGCTTGGGGCAGCGGCTCTCCTACAATGAGCAGTTCTTC. Amino acids: CASSLGQRLSYNEQFF.

This clonotype was observed a handful of times. This chain uses TRBV5-6 with TRBJ2-5; D remains ambiguous. Trimming removed 5 bases from V and 5 bases from J, with 13 bases in between. In germline, CDR1 is SGHDT, CDR2 YYEEEE. This CDR3 is built from 13 residues. CDR3: CASRGPGRETQYF. DNA for the CDR3: TGTGCCAGCAGAGGGCCCGGAAGGGAGACCCAGTACTTC.

This clonotype was found a few times. The chain has TRBV6-2 or TRBV6-3 and TRBJ2-7; maybe TRBD1 (6 bases). This CDR3 is built from 13 residues. Germline-derived CDR1 and CDR2 are MNHEY and SVGEGT. Trimming shortened V by 7 bases and J by 0 bases, and 10 bases separated the two germline ends. This CDR3 reads CASTDRSSYEQYV. The CDR3 nucleotides read TGTGCCAGCACCGACAGGAGCTCCTACGAGCAGTACGTC.

This clonotype was recorded a few times. The chain uses TRBV30 and TRBJ2-1; tentatively, D is TRBD1 (6 bases). V lost 0 bases and J 15 bases, leaving 12 bases between the germline ends. Germline CDR1 and CDR2: GTSNPN and SVGIG (reference sequence). The CDR3 length is 11 residues. The CDR3 sequence is CAWSVQGRPFF. CDR3 coding DNA: TGTGCCTGGAGTGTACAGGGTCGGCCGTTCTTC. Variable domain in full (rest from reference TRBV30 and TRBJ2-1): SQTIHQWPATLVQPVGSPLSLECTVEGTSNPNLYWYRQAAGRGLQLLFYSVGIGQISSEVPQNLSASRPQDRQFILSSKKLLLSDSGFYLCAWSVQGRPFFGPGTRLTVL.